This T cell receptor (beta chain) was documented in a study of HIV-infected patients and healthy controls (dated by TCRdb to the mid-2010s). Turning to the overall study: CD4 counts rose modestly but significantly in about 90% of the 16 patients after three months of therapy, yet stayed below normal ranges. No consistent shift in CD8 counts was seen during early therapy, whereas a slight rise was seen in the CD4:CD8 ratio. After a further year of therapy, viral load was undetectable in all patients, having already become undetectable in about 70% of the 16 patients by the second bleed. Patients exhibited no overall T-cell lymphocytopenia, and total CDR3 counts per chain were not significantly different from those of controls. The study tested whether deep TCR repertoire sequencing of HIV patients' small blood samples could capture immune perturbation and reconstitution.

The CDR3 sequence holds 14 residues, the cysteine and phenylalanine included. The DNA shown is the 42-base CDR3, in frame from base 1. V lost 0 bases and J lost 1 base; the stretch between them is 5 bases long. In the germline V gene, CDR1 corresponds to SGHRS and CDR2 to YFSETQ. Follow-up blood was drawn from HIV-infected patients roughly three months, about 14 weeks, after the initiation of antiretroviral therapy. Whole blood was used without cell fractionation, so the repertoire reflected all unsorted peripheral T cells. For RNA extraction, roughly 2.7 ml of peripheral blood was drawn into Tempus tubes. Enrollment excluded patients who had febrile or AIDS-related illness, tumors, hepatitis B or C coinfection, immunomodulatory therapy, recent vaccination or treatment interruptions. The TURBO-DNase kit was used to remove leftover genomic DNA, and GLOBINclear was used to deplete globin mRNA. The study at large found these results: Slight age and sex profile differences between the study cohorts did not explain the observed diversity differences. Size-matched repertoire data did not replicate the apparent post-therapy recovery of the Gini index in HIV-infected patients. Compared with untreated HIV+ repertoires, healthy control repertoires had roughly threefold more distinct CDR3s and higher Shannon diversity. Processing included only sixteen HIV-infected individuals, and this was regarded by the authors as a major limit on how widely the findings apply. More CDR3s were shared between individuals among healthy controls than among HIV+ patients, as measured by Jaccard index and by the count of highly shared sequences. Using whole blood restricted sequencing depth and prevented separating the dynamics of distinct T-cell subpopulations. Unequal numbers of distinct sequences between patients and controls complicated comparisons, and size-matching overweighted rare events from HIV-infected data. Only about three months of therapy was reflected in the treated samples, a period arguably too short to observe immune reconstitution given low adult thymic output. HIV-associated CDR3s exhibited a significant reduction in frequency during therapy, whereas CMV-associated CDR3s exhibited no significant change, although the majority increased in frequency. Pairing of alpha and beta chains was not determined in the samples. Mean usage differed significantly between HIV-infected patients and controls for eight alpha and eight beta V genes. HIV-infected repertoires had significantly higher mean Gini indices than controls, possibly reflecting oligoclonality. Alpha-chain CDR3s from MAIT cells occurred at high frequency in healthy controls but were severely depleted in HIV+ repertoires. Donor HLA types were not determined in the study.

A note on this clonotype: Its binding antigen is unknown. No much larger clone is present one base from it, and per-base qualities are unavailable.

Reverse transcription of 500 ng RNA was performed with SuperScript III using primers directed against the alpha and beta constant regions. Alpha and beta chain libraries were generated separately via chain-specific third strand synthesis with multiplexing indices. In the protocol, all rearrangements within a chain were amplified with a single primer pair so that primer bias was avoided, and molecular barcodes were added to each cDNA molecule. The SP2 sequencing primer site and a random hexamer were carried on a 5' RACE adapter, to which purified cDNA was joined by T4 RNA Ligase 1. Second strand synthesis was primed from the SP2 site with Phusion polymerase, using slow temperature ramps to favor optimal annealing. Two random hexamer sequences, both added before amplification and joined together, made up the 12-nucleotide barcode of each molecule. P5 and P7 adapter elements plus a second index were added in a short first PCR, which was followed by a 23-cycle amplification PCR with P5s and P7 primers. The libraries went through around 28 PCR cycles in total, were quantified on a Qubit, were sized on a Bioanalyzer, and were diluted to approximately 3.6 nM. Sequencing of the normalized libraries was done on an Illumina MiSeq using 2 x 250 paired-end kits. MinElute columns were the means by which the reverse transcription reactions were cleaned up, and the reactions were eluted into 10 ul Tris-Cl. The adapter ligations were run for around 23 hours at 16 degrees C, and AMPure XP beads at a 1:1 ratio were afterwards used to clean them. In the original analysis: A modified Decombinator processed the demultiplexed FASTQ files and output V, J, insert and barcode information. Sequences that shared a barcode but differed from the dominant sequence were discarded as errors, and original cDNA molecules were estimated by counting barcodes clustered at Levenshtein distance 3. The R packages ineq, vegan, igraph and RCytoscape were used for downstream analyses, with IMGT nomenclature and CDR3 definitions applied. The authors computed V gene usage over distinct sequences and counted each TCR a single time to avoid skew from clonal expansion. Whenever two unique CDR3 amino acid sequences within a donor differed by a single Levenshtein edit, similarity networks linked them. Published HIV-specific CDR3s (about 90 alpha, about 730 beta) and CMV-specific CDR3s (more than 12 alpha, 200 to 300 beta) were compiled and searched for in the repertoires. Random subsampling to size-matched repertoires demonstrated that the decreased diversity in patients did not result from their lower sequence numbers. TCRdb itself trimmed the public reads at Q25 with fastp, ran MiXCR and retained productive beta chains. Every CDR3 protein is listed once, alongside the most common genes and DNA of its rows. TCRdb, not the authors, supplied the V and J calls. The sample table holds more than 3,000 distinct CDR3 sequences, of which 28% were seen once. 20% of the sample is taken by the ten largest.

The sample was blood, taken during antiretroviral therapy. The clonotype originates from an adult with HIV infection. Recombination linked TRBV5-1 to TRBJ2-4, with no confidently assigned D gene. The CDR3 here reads CASSLEGAKNIQYF. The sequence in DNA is TGCGCCAGCAGCTTGGAAGGGGCCAAAAACATTCAGTACTTC.